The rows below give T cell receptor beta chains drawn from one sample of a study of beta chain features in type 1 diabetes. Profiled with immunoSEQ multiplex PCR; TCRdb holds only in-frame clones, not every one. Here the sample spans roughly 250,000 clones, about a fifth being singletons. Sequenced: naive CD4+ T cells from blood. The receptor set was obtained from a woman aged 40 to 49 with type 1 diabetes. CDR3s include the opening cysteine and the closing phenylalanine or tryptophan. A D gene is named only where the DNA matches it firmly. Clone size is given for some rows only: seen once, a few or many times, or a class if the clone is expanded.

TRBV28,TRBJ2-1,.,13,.,TGTGCCAGCAGGCTACAGGGTTACAATGAGCAGTTCTTC,CASRLQGYNEQFF
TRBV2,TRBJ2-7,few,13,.,TGTGCCAGCAATGGAGGGGGCTTCTACGAGCAGTACTTC,CASNGGGFYEQYF
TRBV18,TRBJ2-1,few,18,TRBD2,TGTGCCAGCTCACCACCGTCGGAGAGGGCTAGCGGGTACAATGAGCAGTTCTTC,CASSPPSERASGYNEQFF
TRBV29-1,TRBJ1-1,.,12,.,TGCAGCGTAGTGAGGATTGGAACTGAAGCTTTCTTT,CSVVRIGTEAFF
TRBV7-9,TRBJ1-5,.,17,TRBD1,TGTGCCAGCAGCCAGGACAGGGCTCCATATGGCAATCAGCCCCAGCATTTT,CASSQDRAPYGNQPQHF
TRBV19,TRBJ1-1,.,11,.,TGTGCCAGTAGTATGTTCGGTGAAGCTTTCTTT,CASSMFGEAFF
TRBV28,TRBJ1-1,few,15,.,TGTGCCAGCAGCCCCGGGGCAGGGGCTGACACTGAAGCTTTCTTT,CASSPGAGADTEAFF
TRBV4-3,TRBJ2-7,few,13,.,TGCGCCAGCAGTCATGACAGGCACTACGAGCAGTACTTC,CASSHDRHYEQYF
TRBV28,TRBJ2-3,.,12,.,TGTGCCAGCAATACTGTGACAGATACGCAGTATTTT,CASNTVTDTQYF
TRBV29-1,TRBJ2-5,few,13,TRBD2,TGCAGCGTTACGGGAGCGGGGCAAGAGACCCAGTACTTC,CSVTGAGQETQYF
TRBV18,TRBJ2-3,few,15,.,TGTGCCAGCTCACCTCAGGCTTCAAGCACAGATACGCAGTATTTT,CASSPQASSTDTQYF
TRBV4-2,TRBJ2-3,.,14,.,TGTGCCAGCAGCCAAGAAGGGGGGGGAGATACGCAGTATTTT,CASSQEGGGDTQYF
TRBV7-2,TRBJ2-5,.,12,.,TGTGCCAGCAGCCGTTACAGGGAGACCCAGTACTTC,CASSRYRETQYF
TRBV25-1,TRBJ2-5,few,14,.,TGTGCCAGCAGTCCACCCCCCAGGGAAGAGACCCAGTACTTC,CASSPPPREETQYF
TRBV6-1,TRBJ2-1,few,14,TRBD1,TGTGCCAGCAGCGGACAGGGGCTCGACAATGAGCAGTTCTTC,CASSGQGLDNEQFF
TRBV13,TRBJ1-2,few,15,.,TGTGCCAGCAGCTCCCCTCAGTCCTCTAACTATGGCTACACCTTC,CASSSPQSSNYGYTF
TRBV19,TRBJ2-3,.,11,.,TGTGCCAGTAGGAGGGAGAATAGGCAGTATTTT,CASRRENRQYF
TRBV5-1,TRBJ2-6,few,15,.,TGCGCCAGCAGCTTGATGGGCACTGGGGCCAACGTCCTGACTTTC,CASSLMGTGANVLTF
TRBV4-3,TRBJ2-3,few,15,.,TGCGCCAGCAGCCCCTTTGCGGGGAGCACAGATACGCAGTATTTT,CASSPFAGSTDTQYF
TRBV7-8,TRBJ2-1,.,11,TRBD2,TGTGCCAGCAGCTCGGGAGGTGAGCAGTTCTTC,CASSSGGEQFF
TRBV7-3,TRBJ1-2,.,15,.,TGTGCCAGCAGCTTAACAGGGGCCCTGAGCTATGGCTACACCTTC,CASSLTGALSYGYTF
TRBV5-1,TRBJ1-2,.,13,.,TGCGCCAGCAGCTTGGGGCAGTCCCCTGGCTACACCTTC,CASSLGQSPGYTF
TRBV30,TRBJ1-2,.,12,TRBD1,TGTGCCTGGAGTATCGGGACAGCCGGCTACACCTTC,CAWSIGTAGYTF
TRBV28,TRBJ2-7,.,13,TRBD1,TGTGCCAGCAGTGTGGACAGGGGGAACGAGCAGTACTTC,CASSVDRGNEQYF
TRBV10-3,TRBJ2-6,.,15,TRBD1,TGTGCCATCAGCCGGGACAGGGTCGGGGCCAACGTCCTGACTTTC,CAISRDRVGANVLTF
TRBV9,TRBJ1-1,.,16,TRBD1,TGTGCCAGCAGCGCAGACAGGGGCTTTGAAGGGGGAGAAGCTTTCTTT,CASSADRGFEGGEAFF
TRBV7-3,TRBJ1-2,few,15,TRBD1,TGTGCCAGCAGCTCGGGGACAGGGAATAGCTATGGCTACACCTTC,CASSSGTGNSYGYTF
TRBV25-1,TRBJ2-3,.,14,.,TGTGCCAGCAGTGATCCCTCTACCACAGATACGCAGTATTTT,CASSDPSTTDTQYF
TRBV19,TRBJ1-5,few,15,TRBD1,TGTGCCAGTAGTCCGGACAGGGCCAGCAATCAGCCCCAGCATTTT,CASSPDRASNQPQHF
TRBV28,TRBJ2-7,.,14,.,TGTGCCAGCAGTAGCGGTGCCTCAAGGGACGAGCAGTACTTC,CASSSGASRDEQYF
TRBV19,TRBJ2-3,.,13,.,TGTGCCAGTAGTGCCCAGGTCACAGATACGCAGTATTTT,CASSAQVTDTQYF
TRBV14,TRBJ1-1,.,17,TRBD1,TGTGCCAGCAGCCATAGACAGGGGGCTGGCGGGAACACTGAAGCTTTCTTT,CASSHRQGAGGNTEAFF
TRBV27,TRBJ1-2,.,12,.,TGTGCCAGCAGTCCCGAGGGCTATGGCTACACCTTC,CASSPEGYGYTF
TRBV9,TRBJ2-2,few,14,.,TGTGCCAGCAGCGTAGAATCGGGCACCGGGGAGCTGTTTTTT,CASSVESGTGELFF
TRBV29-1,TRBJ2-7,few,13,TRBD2,TGCAGCGCCAGACTAGCGGGAGAAGACGAGCAGTACTTC,CSARLAGEDEQYF
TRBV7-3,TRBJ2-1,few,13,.,TGTGCCAGCAGCTTGGCAGCCTACAATGAGCAGTTCTTC,CASSLAAYNEQFF
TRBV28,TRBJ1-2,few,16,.,TGTGCCAGCAGACCTGGGGGGGTCGACCTCGCGTATGGCTACACCTTC,CASRPGGVDLAYGYTF
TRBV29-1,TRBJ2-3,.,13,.,TGCAGCGTTGGGGGCGGCCAGGGGGATACGCAGTATTTT,CSVGGGQGDTQYF
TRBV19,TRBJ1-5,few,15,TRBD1,TGTGCCAGTAGTATGCAGGGGGTGGGCAATCAGCCCCAGCATTTT,CASSMQGVGNQPQHF
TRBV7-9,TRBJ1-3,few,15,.,TGTGCCAGCAACCCGGGGGGTTCTTCTGGAAACACCATATATTTT,CASNPGGSSGNTIYF
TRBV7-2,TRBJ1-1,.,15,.,TGTGCCAGCAGCTTAGCAACCCTGCTACACACTGAAGCTTTCTTT,CASSLATLLHTEAFF
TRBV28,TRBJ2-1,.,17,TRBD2,TGTGCCAGCATCGCCGGGTCCCTTGTAAGCGGGATCAATGAGCAGTTCTTC,CASIAGSLVSGINEQFF
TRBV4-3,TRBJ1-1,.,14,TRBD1,TGCGCCAGCAGCCCCCGACAGGGGGAAACTGAAGCTTTCTTT,CASSPRQGETEAFF
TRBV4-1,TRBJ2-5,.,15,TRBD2,TGCGCCAGCAGCCCCGGGGGGGCTCCCTTGGAGACCCAGTACTTC,CASSPGGAPLETQYF
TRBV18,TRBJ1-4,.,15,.,TGTGCCAGCTCTGTAACAGGCACCTATAATGAAAAACTGTTTTTT,CASSVTGTYNEKLFF
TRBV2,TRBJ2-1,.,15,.,TGTGCCAGCAGGAATATCAGGGGCTCAGGGGATGAGCAGTTCTTC,CASRNIRGSGDEQFF
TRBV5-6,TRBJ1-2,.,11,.,TGTGCCAGCAGCTTGTACAGGGTCTCCACCTTC,CASSLYRVSTF
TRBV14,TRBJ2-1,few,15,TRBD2,TGTGCCAGCAGCCAAGGATGGACTAGCGGGGGGGAGCAGTTCTTC,CASSQGWTSGGEQFF